This TCR beta chain was identified in a study of tumor T cells in aggressive B-cell lymphoma. Produced via immunoSEQ multiplex PCR; TCRdb's table is partial and in-frame only. The data contain fewer than 6,000 clones, 87% of them singletons. Sequencing was carried out using tumor tissue. The clonotype was recovered from an adult with diffuse large B cell lymphoma.

The CDR3 DNA sequence: TGTGCCATCAGTGAGCCGCAGGGTAAGAGTGGGTCTTTCTTT. This codes for CAISEPQGKSGSFF. This sequence joins TRBV10-3 and TRBJ1-1, with D possibly matching TRBD1 (5 bases). Looked up from germline, CDR1 is ENHRY and CDR2 is SYGVKD. Trimming stripped 2 bases from V and 12 bases from J, with 19 bases between. The CDR3 is 14 amino acids.